This T cell receptor (beta chain) was retrieved from a study of Ad26.COV2.S vaccination and SARS-CoV-2 variants. Turning to the study itself: Intramuscularly, Ad26.COV2.S was given either once or twice, 56 days apart. Whole-study findings and limits: Recipients given vaccine exceeded placebo recipients in spike-specific TCR breadth. Vaccine and placebo recipients had similar non-spike TCR breadth.

This CDR3 region has 19 residues. V shed 4 bases, J shed 0 bases, and the junction held 10 bases outside the gene matches. Germline V CDR1 and CDR2: SGHTA, FQGTGA. On this clone itself: Its target is not known.

Here immunoSEQ multiplex PCR was the method, and the copy in TCRdb shows in-frame clones only, minus some. The top ten clones hold less than 3% of a sample with around 270,000 clones, roughly 87% of them seen once. Treatment: some 20 received Ad26.COV2.S at low or high dose, single or two shots; about five received placebo; per-sample allocation not given. The investigators took samples on day 63 after the first vaccine or placebo injection. The study used a vaccine consisting of an Ad26 vector that expressed Wuhan-strain SARS-CoV-2 spike. The material was peripheral blood, obtained in a trial of Ad26.COV2.S vaccine versus placebo. The J gene is TRBJ2-2, the V gene TRBV7-3; 11 bases fit TRBD1. This clonotype was sampled from a person between 18 and 65 years old who received the Ad26.COV2.S COVID-19 vaccine or a placebo. The CDR3 nucleotides read TGTGCCAGCAGCTCGGGGACAGGGGGACTAGCCACGAACACCGGGGAGCTGTTTTTT. As protein: CASSSGTGGLATNTGELFF.